Sequencing of this T cell receptor beta chain was carried out in a study of cytomegalovirus exposure and HLA in healthy donors. This clone turned up a few times. The PCR ran on 60 Vbeta and 13 Jbeta primers. TCRdb's table, derived via immunoSEQ multiplex PCR, lists solely in-frame clones and lacks some. The data hold about 190,000 clones, with 65% to 85% observed a single time. The CDR3 extends over 15 amino acids. Germline assignment: CDR1 SGHRS and CDR2 YFSETQ. Unmatched junction bases numbered 5, after V lost 4 bases and J lost 5 bases. This chain uses TRBV5-1 with TRBJ2-2; 10 nucleotides agree with TRBD2. The sample taken for sequencing was PBMCs. The sequence was collected from a middle-aged man in good health and CMV-seropositive. The CDR3 sequence: CASSTAGGLTGELFF. The CDR3 coding sequence is TGCGCCAGCAGCACAGCGGGAGGGTTAACCGGGGAGCTGTTTTTT.